The sequence of this TCR beta chain was determined in a study of low-dose radiotherapy and immunotherapy resistance in tumors. Study context: Intravenous cyclophosphamide 200 mg/m2 was given every two weeks, one day before radiation and immunotherapy.

Sample time point: after trial treatment. As for treatment: LDRT plus nivolumab, ipilimumab, low-dose cyclophosphamide and aspirin (RACIN trial). Donors, who were enrolled in a single-arm phase I dose-escalation trial, received nivolumab, ipilimumab, aspirin, low-dose cyclophosphamide and low-dose radiotherapy. Eligibility required advanced solid tumors lacking tumor-infiltrating lymphocytes. Primers used for first-strand cDNA, a TRAV- and TRBV-specific set, covered both alpha and beta chains. TCR amplification involved 15 to 20 PCR cycles with a constant-region primer and V-primer adapter. Isolated mRNA underwent amplification by in vitro transcription. TCRdb re-called the reads through MiXCR, storing one row per CDR3 protein. The sample lists 95,000 to 100,000 distinct CDR3 sequences; about 20% were seen once. This clonotype was seen at least ten times. Losses at the gene ends were 5 bases for V and 6 bases for J; bases not matched to a gene: 8. Germline CDR1 LNHDA, CDR2 SQIVND (reference sequence). CDR3 length: 14 amino acids.

The sample was PBMCs, taken after low-dose radiotherapy plus immunotherapy. The receptor was isolated from a male donor with prostate cancer. The V call is TRBV19, the J call TRBJ2-7; 9 bases fit TRBD1. The CDR3 DNA follows: TGTGCCAGTAGTTCAAGACAGGGGGAGCGCGAGCAGTACTTC. Translation: CASSSRQGEREQYF.